This T cell receptor beta chain stems from a study of blood T cell repertoires in COVID-19. Study-wide background: The study drew acute and convalescent COVID-19 samples from the United States, Italy and Spain.

In germline, CDR1 is SGHTA, CDR2 FQGNSA. The CDR3 contains 15 residues. V was cut by 6 bases and J by 7 bases, with 19 bases left in between. Original analysis: It was from reference gene primer amplification that nucleated cell counts were estimated. Libraries were prepared by immunoSEQ multiplex PCR; TCRdb keeps only in-frame clonotypes and omits some of them. V and J calls and clone size come straight from that table; D and trimming were deduced from the DNA. The data hold about 43,000 clones, with nearly 85% observed a single time. Sequencing input: peripheral blood. This chain connects TRBV7-2 to TRBJ1-5; D is perhaps TRBD1 (6 bases). The clonotype originates from a man older than 75 in a cohort sampled during active COVID-19. The CDR3 nucleotides read TGTGCCAGCAGGCTAGGGGGAGGGCAAGGCCAGCCCCAGCATTTT. Protein sequence: CASRLGGGQGQPQHF.